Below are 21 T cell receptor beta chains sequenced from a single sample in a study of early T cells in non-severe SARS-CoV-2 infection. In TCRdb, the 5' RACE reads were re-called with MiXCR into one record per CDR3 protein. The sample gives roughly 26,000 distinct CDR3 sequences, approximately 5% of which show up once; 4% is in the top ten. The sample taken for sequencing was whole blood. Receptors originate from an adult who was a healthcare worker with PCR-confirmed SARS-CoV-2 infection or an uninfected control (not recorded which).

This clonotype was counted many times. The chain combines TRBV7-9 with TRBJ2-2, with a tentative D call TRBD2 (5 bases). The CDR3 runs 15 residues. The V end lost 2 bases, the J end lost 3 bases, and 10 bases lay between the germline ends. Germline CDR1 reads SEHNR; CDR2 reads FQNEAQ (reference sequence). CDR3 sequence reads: CASSLFGADTGELFF. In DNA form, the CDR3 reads TGTGCCAGCAGCTTATTTGGAGCGGACACCGGGGAGCTGTTTTTT.

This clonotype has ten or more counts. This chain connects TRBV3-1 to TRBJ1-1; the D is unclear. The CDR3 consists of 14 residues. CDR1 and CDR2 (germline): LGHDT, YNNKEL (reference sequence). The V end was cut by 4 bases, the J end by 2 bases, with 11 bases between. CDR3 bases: TGTGCCAGCAGCCTCTCGGTAGTTAACACTGAAGCTTTCTTT. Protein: CASSLSVVNTEAFF. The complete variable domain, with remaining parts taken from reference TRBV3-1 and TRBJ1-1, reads DTAVSQTPKYLVTQMGNDKSIKCEQNLGHDTMYWYKQDSKKFLKIMFSYNNKELIINETVPNRFSPKSPDKAHLNLHINSLELGDSAVYFCASSLSVVNTEAFFGQGTRLTVV.

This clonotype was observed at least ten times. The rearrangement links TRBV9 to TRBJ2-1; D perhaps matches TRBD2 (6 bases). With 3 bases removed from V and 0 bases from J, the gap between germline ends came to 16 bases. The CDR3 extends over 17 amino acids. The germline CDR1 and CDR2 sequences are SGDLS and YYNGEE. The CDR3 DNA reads TGTGCCAGCAGCGGAAGTACCAACGGGAGCTCCTACAATGAGCAGTTCTTC. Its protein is CASSGSTNGSSYNEQFF.

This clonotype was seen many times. The CDR3, as DNA: TGTGCCAGGGGACAGGAAAGCACAGATACGCAGTATTTT. This encodes CARGQESTDTQYF. The chain recombines TRBV7-9 with TRBJ2-3; 8 bases line up with TRBD1. Losses at the gene ends were 9 bases for V and 0 bases for J; bases not matched to a gene: 2. Germline loops: CDR1 SEHNR, CDR2 FQNEAQ (reference sequence). This CDR3 region has 13 residues.

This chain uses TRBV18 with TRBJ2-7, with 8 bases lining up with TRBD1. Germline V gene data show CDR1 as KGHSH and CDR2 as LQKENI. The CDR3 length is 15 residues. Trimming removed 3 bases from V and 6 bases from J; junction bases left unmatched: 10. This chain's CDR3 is CASSPDRASFGEQYF. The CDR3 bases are TGTGCCAGCTCACCGGACAGGGCGAGTTTTGGCGAGCAGTACTTC. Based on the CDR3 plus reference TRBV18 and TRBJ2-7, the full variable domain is NAGVMQNPRHLVRRRGQEARLRCSPMKGHSHVYWYRQLPEEGLKFMVYLQKENIIDESGMPKERFSAEFPKEGPSILRIQQVVRGDSAAYFCASSPDRASFGEQYFGPGTRLTVT.

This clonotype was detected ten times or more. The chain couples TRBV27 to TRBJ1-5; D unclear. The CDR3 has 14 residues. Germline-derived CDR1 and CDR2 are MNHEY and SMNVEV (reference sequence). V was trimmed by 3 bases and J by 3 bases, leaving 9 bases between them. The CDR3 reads CASSFMGDNQPQHF. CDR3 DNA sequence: TGTGCCAGCAGTTTTATGGGAGACAATCAGCCCCAGCATTTT.

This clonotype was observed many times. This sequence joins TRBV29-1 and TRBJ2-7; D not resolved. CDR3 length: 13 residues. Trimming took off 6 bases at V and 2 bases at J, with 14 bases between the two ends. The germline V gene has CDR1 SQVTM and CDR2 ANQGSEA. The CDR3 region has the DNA TGCAGCGTGGGAATCGAGGTTCCCTACGAGCAGTACTTC. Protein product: CSVGIEVPYEQYF.

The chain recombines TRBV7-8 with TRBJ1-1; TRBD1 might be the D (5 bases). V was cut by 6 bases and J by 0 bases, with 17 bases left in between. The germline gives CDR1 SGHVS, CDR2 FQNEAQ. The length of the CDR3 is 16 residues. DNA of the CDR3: TGTGCCAGCAGGTCATTGGTGGGGCAACTGAACACTGAAGCTTTCTTT. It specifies CASRSLVGQLNTEAFF.

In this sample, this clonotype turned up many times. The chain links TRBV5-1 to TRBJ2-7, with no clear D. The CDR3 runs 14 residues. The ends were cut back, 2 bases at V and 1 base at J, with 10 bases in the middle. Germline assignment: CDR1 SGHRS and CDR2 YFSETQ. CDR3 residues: CASSFEGPSYEQYF. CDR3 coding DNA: TGCGCCAGCAGCTTTGAAGGGCCGTCCTACGAGCAGTACTTC.

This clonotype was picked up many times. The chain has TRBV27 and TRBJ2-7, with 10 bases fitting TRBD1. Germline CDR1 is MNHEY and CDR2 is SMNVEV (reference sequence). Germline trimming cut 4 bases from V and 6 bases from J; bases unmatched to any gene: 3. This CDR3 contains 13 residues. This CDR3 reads CASSSRQGAEQYF. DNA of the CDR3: TGTGCCAGCAGTTCAAGACAGGGGGCCGAGCAGTACTTC.

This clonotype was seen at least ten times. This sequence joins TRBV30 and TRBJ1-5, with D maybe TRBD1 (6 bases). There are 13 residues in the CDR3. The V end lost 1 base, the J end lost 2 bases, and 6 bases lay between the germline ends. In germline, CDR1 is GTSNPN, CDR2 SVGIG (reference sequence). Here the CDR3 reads CAWSGQGNQPQHF. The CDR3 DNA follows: TGTGCCTGGAGTGGACAGGGCAATCAGCCCCAGCATTTT.

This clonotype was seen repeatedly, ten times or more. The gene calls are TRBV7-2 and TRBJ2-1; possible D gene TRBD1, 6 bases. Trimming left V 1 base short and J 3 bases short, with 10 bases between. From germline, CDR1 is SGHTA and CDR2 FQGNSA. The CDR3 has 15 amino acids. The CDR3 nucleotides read TGTGCCAGCAGCTTAGACCGACAGGACTACAATGAGCAGTTCTTC. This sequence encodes CASSLDRQDYNEQFF.

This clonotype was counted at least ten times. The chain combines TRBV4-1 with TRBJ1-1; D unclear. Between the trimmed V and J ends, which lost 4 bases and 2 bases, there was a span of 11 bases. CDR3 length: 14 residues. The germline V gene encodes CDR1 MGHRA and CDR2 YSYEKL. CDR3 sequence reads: CASSPMAANTEAFF. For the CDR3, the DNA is TGCGCCAGCAGCCCGATGGCGGCTAACACTGAAGCTTTCTTT.

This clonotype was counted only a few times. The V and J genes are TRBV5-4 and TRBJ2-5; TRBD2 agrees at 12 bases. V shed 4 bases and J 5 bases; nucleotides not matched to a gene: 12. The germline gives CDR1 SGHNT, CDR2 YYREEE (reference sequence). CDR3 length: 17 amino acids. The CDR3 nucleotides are TGTGCCAGCAGCGGACCTAGCGGGGGGGCCTCCCAGGAGACCCAGTACTTC. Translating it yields CASSGPSGGASQETQYF.

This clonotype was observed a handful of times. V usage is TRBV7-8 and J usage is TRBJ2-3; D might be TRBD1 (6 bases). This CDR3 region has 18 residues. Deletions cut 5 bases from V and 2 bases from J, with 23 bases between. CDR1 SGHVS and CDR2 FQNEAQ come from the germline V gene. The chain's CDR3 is CASSPGTWGPPSTDTQYF. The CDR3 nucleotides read TGTGCCAGCAGCCCGGGGACATGGGGTCCCCCTTCCACAGATACGCAGTATTTT.

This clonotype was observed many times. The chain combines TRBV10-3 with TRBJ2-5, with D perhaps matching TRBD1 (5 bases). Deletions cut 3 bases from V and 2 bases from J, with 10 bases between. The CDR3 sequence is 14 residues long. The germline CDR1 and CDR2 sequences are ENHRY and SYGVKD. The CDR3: CAISDSAGQETQYF. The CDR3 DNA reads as TGTGCCATCAGTGATTCGGCAGGGCAAGAGACCCAGTACTTC.

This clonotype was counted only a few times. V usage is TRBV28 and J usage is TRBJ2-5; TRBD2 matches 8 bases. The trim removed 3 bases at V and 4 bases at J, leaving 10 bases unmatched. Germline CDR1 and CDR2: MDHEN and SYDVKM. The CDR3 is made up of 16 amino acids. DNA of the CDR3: TGTGCCAGCAGTTTTTCAGCGGGGGACTCCTTAGAGACCCAGTACTTC. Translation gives CASSFSAGDSLETQYF.

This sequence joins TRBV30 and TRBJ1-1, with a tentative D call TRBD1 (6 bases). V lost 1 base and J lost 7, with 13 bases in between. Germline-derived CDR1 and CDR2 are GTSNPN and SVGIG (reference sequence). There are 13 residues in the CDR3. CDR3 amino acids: CAWSGQVGGEAFF. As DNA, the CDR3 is TGTGCCTGGAGTGGACAGGTGGGAGGTGAAGCTTTCTTT.

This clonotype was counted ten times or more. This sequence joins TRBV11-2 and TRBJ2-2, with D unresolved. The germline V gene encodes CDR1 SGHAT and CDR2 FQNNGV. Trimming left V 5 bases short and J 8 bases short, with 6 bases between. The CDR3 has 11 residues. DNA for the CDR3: TGTGCCAGCAGCCCGAGTGGGGAGCTGTTTTTT. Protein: CASSPSGELFF.

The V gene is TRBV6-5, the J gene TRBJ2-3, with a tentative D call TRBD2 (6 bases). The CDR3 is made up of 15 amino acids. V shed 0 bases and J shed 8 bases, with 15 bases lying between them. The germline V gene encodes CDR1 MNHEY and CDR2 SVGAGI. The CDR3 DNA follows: TGTGCCAGCAGTTACTCGAACGGGGGTATGGCTACGCAGTATTTT. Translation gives CASSYSNGGMATQYF.

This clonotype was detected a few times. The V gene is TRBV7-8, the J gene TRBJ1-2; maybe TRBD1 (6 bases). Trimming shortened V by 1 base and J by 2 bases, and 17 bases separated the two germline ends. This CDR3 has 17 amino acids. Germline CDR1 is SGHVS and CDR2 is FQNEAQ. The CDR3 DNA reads TGTGCCAGCAGCTTAGGGGAGTCAGGGGAAGCAAACTATGGCTACACCTTC. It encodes CASSLGESGEANYGYTF.